The rows below give T cell receptor beta chains drawn from one sample of a study of CD8 T cells in Susac syndrome. TCRdb used MiXCR to reprocess the immunoSEQ multiplex PCR reads, holding one entry per CDR3 protein. The sample contains roughly 400,000 distinct CDR3 sequences, approximately 85% of which appear only once. The sequenced sample consisted of CD8+ T cells from PBMCs. The receptors originated from a human donor with multiple sclerosis. CDR3s include the opening cysteine and the closing phenylalanine or tryptophan. Each record gives: V gene, J gene, clone size, D gene, CDR3 protein, CDR3 DNA. D genes are given only for firm matches. Clone size, where shown, is once, few, many, or a class for clones that have expanded.

v_call: TRBV11-2
j_call: TRBJ2-7
clone_size: .
d_call: TRBD2
cdr3_aa: CASSQPRLAESYEQYF
cdr3_nt: TGTGCCAGCAGCCAACCTAGGCTAGCGGAGTCCTACGAGCAGTACTTC

v_call: TRBV4-1
j_call: TRBJ2-1
clone_size: .
d_call: TRBD2
cdr3_aa: CASSQEERGGYNEQFF
cdr3_nt: TGCGCCAGCAGCCAAGAAGAACGCGGGGGGTACAATGAGCAGTTCTTC

v_call: TRBV12-3/TRBV12-4
j_call: TRBJ2-1
clone_size: .
d_call: .
cdr3_aa: CASSDYQGHEQFF
cdr3_nt: TGTGCCAGCAGTGATTATCAGGGGCATGAGCAGTTCTTC

v_call: TRBV20-1
j_call: TRBJ2-2
clone_size: .
d_call: .
cdr3_aa: CSASRDGELFF
cdr3_nt: TGCAGTGCTAGTAGGGACGGGGAGCTGTTTTTT

v_call: TRBV5-6
j_call: TRBJ2-7
clone_size: .
d_call: .
cdr3_aa: CASSLMEMGQYF
cdr3_nt: TGTGCCAGCAGCTTAATGGAGATGGGGCAGTACTTC

v_call: TRBV7-9
j_call: TRBJ2-7
clone_size: .
d_call: .
cdr3_aa: CASSIPELNEQYF
cdr3_nt: TGTGCCAGCAGTATCCCGGAACTCAACGAGCAGTACTTC

v_call: TRBV4-2
j_call: TRBJ2-5
clone_size: .
d_call: .
cdr3_aa: CASSQDLNTRQETQYF
cdr3_nt: TGTGCCAGCAGCCAAGACCTAAACACACGCCAAGAGACCCAGTACTTC

v_call: TRBV7-2
j_call: TRBJ2-7
clone_size: .
d_call: TRBD1
cdr3_aa: CASSPLTGQGHSLAYEQYF
cdr3_nt: TGTGCCAGCAGCCCCCTTACGGGACAGGGTCACTCGCTCGCCTACGAGCAGTACTTC

v_call: TRBV6-4
j_call: TRBJ2-7
clone_size: few
d_call: .
cdr3_aa: CASSGAYEQYF
cdr3_nt: TGTGCCAGCAGTGGGGCCTACGAGCAGTACTTC

v_call: TRBV9
j_call: TRBJ1-4
clone_size: .
d_call: .
cdr3_aa: CASSPHRVRATNEKLFF
cdr3_nt: TGTGCCAGCAGCCCTCACAGGGTTCGGGCAACTAATGAAAAACTGTTTTTT

v_call: TRBV5-4
j_call: TRBJ2-7
clone_size: few
d_call: .
cdr3_aa: CASSLTEYEQYF
cdr3_nt: TGTGCCAGCAGCTTAACGGAATACGAGCAGTACTTC

v_call: TRBV4-1
j_call: TRBJ2-5
clone_size: once
d_call: TRBD2
cdr3_aa: CASSLIAGEPRETQYF
cdr3_nt: TGCGCCAGCAGCCTCATAGCGGGGGAACCTCGGGAGACCCAGTACTTC

v_call: TRBV27
j_call: TRBJ2-7
clone_size: .
d_call: TRBD2
cdr3_aa: CASSLYGLAGGYEQYF
cdr3_nt: TGTGCCAGCAGTTTATACGGACTAGCGGGGGGCTACGAGCAGTACTTC

v_call: TRBV12-3/TRBV12-4
j_call: TRBJ1-5
clone_size: few
d_call: .
cdr3_aa: CASSLGGRLSNQPQHF
cdr3_nt: TGTGCCAGCAGTTTGGGTGGCAGATTAAGCAATCAGCCCCAGCATTTT

v_call: TRBV30
j_call: TRBJ2-3
clone_size: .
d_call: TRBD1
cdr3_aa: CAWRATGAHTDTQYF
cdr3_nt: TGTGCCTGGAGGGCTACAGGGGCCCACACAGATACGCAGTATTTT

v_call: TRBV20-1
j_call: TRBJ2-1
clone_size: .
d_call: .
cdr3_aa: CSAGSVEQFF
cdr3_nt: TGCAGTGCTGGGTCTGTGGAGCAGTTCTTC

v_call: TRBV6-5
j_call: TRBJ2-1
clone_size: few
d_call: TRBD1
cdr3_aa: CASSSQGQGTYEQFF
cdr3_nt: TGTGCCAGCAGTTCTCAGGGACAGGGAACTTATGAGCAGTTCTTC

v_call: TRBV28
j_call: TRBJ2-1
clone_size: .
d_call: .
cdr3_aa: CASSFLLVSNEQFF
cdr3_nt: TGTGCCAGCAGTTTTTTACTAGTGTCCAATGAGCAGTTCTTC

v_call: TRBV28
j_call: TRBJ2-1
clone_size: .
d_call: .
cdr3_aa: CASSFRGARRVNEQFF
cdr3_nt: TGTGCCAGCAGTTTCAGGGGGGCAAGGAGAGTAAATGAGCAGTTCTTC

v_call: TRBV6-4
j_call: TRBJ2-1
clone_size: .
d_call: .
cdr3_aa: CASSPDGDGDEQFF
cdr3_nt: TGTGCCAGCAGTCCCGACGGGGATGGGGATGAGCAGTTCTTC

v_call: TRBV30
j_call: TRBJ2-5
clone_size: once
d_call: .
cdr3_aa: CAWSVTGDFGETQYF
cdr3_nt: TGTGCCTGGAGTGTCACAGGAGATTTCGGGGAGACCCAGTACTTC

v_call: TRBV5-6
j_call: TRBJ2-6
clone_size: .
d_call: .
cdr3_aa: CASSSAEGSGANVLTF
cdr3_nt: TGTGCCAGCAGCTCCGCGGAGGGCTCTGGGGCCAACGTCCTGACTTTC

v_call: TRBV12-5
j_call: TRBJ2-2
clone_size: .
d_call: .
cdr3_aa: CASLSHLFGELFF
cdr3_nt: TGTGCTAGTCTATCACACCTTTTTGGGGAGCTGTTTTTT